One and the same sample provided the 29 T cell receptor beta chains below, sequenced in a study of blood T cell repertoires in COVID-19. Assay used: immunoSEQ multiplex PCR; TCRdb lists only in-frame clones, some missing. The table records about 210,000 clones, 80% to 90% of them present only once. The sample comprised peripheral blood. The receptors shown here come from a man aged 18 to 30 with active or convalescent COVID-19.

The rearrangement links TRBV28 to TRBJ2-7, with a possible D match to TRBD1 (6 bases). The CDR3 has 15 residues. Trimming left V 2 bases short and J 5 bases short, with 16 bases between. Germline V gives CDR1 MDHEN, CDR2 SYDVKM. The CDR3 nucleotides read TGTGCCAGCAGTTTAATTCCCAGGGGAACCGACGAGCAGTACTTC. Translated, it gives CASSLIPRGTDEQYF.

This clone has only one observation. The rearrangement joins TRBV30 to TRBJ1-2; 8 bases agree with TRBD1. From germline, CDR1 is GTSNPN and CDR2 SVGIG (reference sequence). V gave up 4 bases and J gave up 4 bases; unmatched junction bases: 20. This CDR3 contains 18 residues. CDR3 bases: TGTGCCTGGACCACAGGGGGAGCAGGGACGGGCGTTTTCTATGGCTACACCTTC. This sequence encodes CAWTTGGAGTGVFYGYTF.

This chain connects TRBV19 to TRBJ2-2; a possible D gene is TRBD1 (5 bases). Per the germline V gene, CDR1 is LNHDA and CDR2 is SQIVND (reference sequence). Deletions cut 3 bases from V and 8 bases from J, with 13 bases between. There are 14 residues in the CDR3. CDR3 DNA: TGTGCCAGTAGTATTGGGGCAGGATGGGGGGAGCTGTTTTTT. Translation gives CASSIGAGWGELFF.

J is TRBJ1-2 and V is TRBV18; a possible D gene is TRBD1 (6 bases). The ends were cut back, 3 bases at V and 4 bases at J, with 18 bases in the middle. The germline CDR1 and CDR2 sequences are KGHSH and LQKENI. This CDR3 comprises 16 residues. Here the CDR3 DNA reads TGTGCCAGCTCACCCAATCCGGACAGTGTCTTCTATGGCTACACCTTC. It is translated as CASSPNPDSVFYGYTF.

The V call is TRBV6-4, the J call TRBJ2-1; tentative D call: TRBD1 (5 bases). V was trimmed by 2 bases and J by 2 bases, leaving 10 bases between them. The CDR3 totals 15 residues. Germline V gene lookup returns CDR1 MRHNA and CDR2 SNTAGT. CDR3 DNA: TGTGCCAGCAGTGACAAGCAGGGCCCCTACAATGAGCAGTTCTTC. This sequence encodes CASSDKQGPYNEQFF.

The chain employs TRBV5-1 and TRBJ1-1; TRBD1 agrees at 10 bases. Germline V CDR1 and CDR2: SGHRS, YFSETQ. V dropped 4 bases and J dropped 2; count of bases not matched to a gene: 5. CDR3 length: 15 residues. CDR3 loop: CASSERTGGNTEAFF. In nucleotides, the CDR3 is TGCGCCAGCAGCGAACGGACAGGGGGAAACACTGAAGCTTTCTTT.

The chain joins TRBV18 to TRBJ1-2, with 8 bases fitting TRBD1. Germline V gives CDR1 KGHSH, CDR2 LQKENI. CDR3 length: 18 residues. The trim removed 4 bases at V and 6 bases at J, leaving 19 bases unmatched. In DNA, the CDR3 is TGTGCCAGCTCACGAGGACCGGATGACAGGGGATTTGGTCATGGCTACACCTTC. Encoded protein: CASSRGPDDRGFGHGYTF.

The V gene is TRBV19, the J gene TRBJ1-2; D call uncertain. The CDR3 is made up of 15 amino acids. In germline, CDR1 is LNHDA, CDR2 SQIVND (reference sequence). Trimming removed 5 bases at V and 7 bases at J, with 20 bases between. The CDR3 protein is CASSLTGSVSLGYTF. The CDR3 DNA is TGTGCCAGTAGTCTTACCGGGTCCGTCTCCCTTGGCTACACCTTC.

The V gene is TRBV11-2, the J gene TRBJ2-1, with a weak D call TRBD1 (5 bases). Germline assignment: CDR1 SGHAT and CDR2 FQNNGV. There are 13 residues in the CDR3. V lost 5 bases and J 5 bases, leaving 10 bases between the germline ends. CDR3 nucleotide sequence: TGTGCCAGCAGCCCTCAGACAGACAATGAGCAGTTCTTC. Translation gives CASSPQTDNEQFF.

The chain couples TRBV7-8 to TRBJ2-1; 14 positions agree with TRBD2. CDR1 is SGHVS and CDR2 is FQNEAQ in the germline V gene. With 5 bases clipped from V and 6 bases from J, the junction kept 6 bases outside the gene matches. CDR3 length: 16 amino acids. CDR3: CASSGTGTSGSNEQFF. The CDR3 DNA follows: TGTGCCAGCAGCGGCACCGGGACTAGCGGGAGCAATGAGCAGTTCTTC.

The rearrangement links TRBV19 to TRBJ1-5; no reliable D call. The V end lost 7 bases, the J end lost 4 bases, and 20 bases lay between the germline ends. The CDR3 is made up of 16 amino acids. Looked up from germline, CDR1 is LNHDA and CDR2 is SQIVND (reference sequence). The DNA of the CDR3 is TGTGCCAGTACCCCCTGGGTGGGGAGTGGGAATCAGCCCCAGCATTTT. It codes for CASTPWVGSGNQPQHF.

V gene TRBV11-2 combines with J gene TRBJ2-1, with D perhaps TRBD2 (5 bases). Per the germline V gene, CDR1 is SGHAT and CDR2 is FQNNGV. Trimming removed 5 bases from V and 4 bases from J, with 18 bases in between. This CDR3 contains 16 residues. CDR3 loop: CASSVGVWSGYNEQFF. The CDR3 bases are TGTGCCAGCAGCGTCGGTGTCTGGAGCGGATACAATGAGCAGTTCTTC.

This clone was counted a few times. The V call is TRBV11-2, the J call TRBJ2-2; D remains unclear. Germline-derived CDR1 and CDR2 are SGHAT and FQNNGV. V was trimmed by 1 base and J by 0 bases, leaving 6 bases between them. The CDR3 runs to 15 residues. The CDR3 DNA is TGTGCCAGCAGCTTAGCCAGCGCGAACACCGGGGAGCTGTTTTTT. Encoded protein: CASSLASANTGELFF.

The chain uses TRBV29-1 and TRBJ1-1; maybe TRBD1 (5 bases). This CDR3 contains 14 residues. V was clipped by 4 bases and J by 0 bases, with 12 bases between them. CDR1 is SQVTM and CDR2 is ANQGSEA in the germline V gene. CDR3: CSVGGDTLNTEAFF. In nucleotides, the CDR3 is TGCAGCGTTGGGGGGGATACCTTGAACACTGAAGCTTTCTTT.

The chain combines TRBV3-1 (or the pseudogene TRBV3-2) with TRBJ2-2; possible D gene TRBD2, 5 bases. The CDR3 totals 15 residues. The V gene's germline CDR1 is LGHDT and CDR2 YNNKEL (reference sequence). V lost 1 base and J 8 bases, leaving 14 bases between the germline ends. The CDR3 DNA reads TGTGCCAGCAGCCAAGCTTCGAGGGCAAGGGGGGAGCTGTTTTTT. Its translation: CASSQASRARGELFF.

The chain has TRBV15 and TRBJ1-1, with D tentatively TRBD1 (6 bases). CDR1 is LNHNV and CDR2 is YYDKDF in the germline V gene (reference sequence). This CDR3 is built from 14 residues. V was shortened by 3 bases and J by 4 bases, with 12 bases between the two germline ends. This chain's CDR3 is CATSRGGGGTEAFF. The CDR3 nucleotides read TGTGCCACCAGCAGGGGGGGAGGGGGCACTGAAGCTTTCTTT. The full variable domain, its missing parts supplied by reference TRBV15 and TRBJ1-1, is DAMVIQNPRYQVTQFGKPVTLSCSQTLNHNVMYWYQQKSSQAPKLLFHYYDKDFNNEADTPDNFQSRRPNTSFCFLDIRSPGLGDTAMYLCATSRGGGGTEAFFGQGTRLTVV.

The rearrangement joins TRBV14 to TRBJ2-7; 8 nucleotides align to TRBD2. The CDR3 has 16 amino acids. Germline assignment: CDR1 SGHDN and CDR2 FVKESK. V lost 1 base, J lost 0 bases, and 5 bases stayed unmatched. The CDR3: CASSQARLANSYEQYF. DNA of the CDR3: TGTGCCAGCAGCCAAGCCAGACTAGCGAACTCCTACGAGCAGTACTTC.

The rearrangement links TRBV5-1 to TRBJ2-5; D gene unclear. The CDR3 has 14 residues. With 2 bases removed from V and 3 bases from J, the gap between germline ends came to 11 bases. Looked up from germline, CDR1 is SGHRS and CDR2 is YFSETQ. The CDR3 loop is CASSFKPNEETQYF. The CDR3 DNA is TGCGCCAGCAGCTTTAAGCCTAACGAAGAGACCCAGTACTTC.

This clone was seen a few times. J is TRBJ2-7 and V is TRBV7-9; tentative D call: TRBD1 (6 bases). The CDR3 is 14 amino acids. Trimming removed 3 bases from V and 5 bases from J, with 14 bases in between. Germline V gives CDR1 SEHNR, CDR2 FQNEAQ (reference sequence). The CDR3 DNA reads TGTGCCAGCAGCTTTTCGGTCAGGGGCCACGAGCAGTACTTC. The encoded protein is CASSFSVRGHEQYF.

CDR3 bases: TGCGCCAGCAGCTTTGGACAGGGTACAGATACGCAGTATTTT. Its translation: CASSFGQGTDTQYF. The genes are TRBV5-1 and TRBJ2-3; TRBD1 agrees at 8 bases. Germline CDR1 reads SGHRS; CDR2 reads YFSETQ. The CDR3 has 14 amino acids. V gave up 2 bases and J gave up 3 bases; unmatched junction bases: 2.

The chain has TRBV5-6 and TRBJ1-2; 7 nucleotides agree with TRBD1. Per germline, CDR1 SGHDT and CDR2 YYEEEE. The CDR3 contains 14 residues. J gave up 11 bases and V 4 bases, and 14 bases lay outside the gene matches. In DNA form, the CDR3 reads TGTGCCAGCAGCCTGGGACAGCTGGCTACAGGGTACACCTTC. Its translation: CASSLGQLATGYTF.

A single count supports this clone. This chain links TRBV11-2 with TRBJ2-1; the D gene is possibly TRBD2 (5 bases). The CDR3 is 16 residues long. Germline loops: CDR1 SGHAT, CDR2 FQNNGV. Trimming cost V 0 bases and J 3 bases, with 12 bases left between them. CDR3 loop: CASSLDVSGIYNEQFF. The CDR3 nucleotides read TGTGCCAGCAGCTTAGATGTCAGCGGCATCTACAATGAGCAGTTCTTC.

This chain joins TRBV7-2 and TRBJ2-2; TRBD1 matches 7 bases. J was trimmed by 6 bases and V by 6 bases; bases with no gene match: 4. The germline V gene encodes CDR1 SGHTA and CDR2 FQGNSA. The CDR3 contains 13 residues. The CDR3 loop is CASSSQGSGELFF. CDR3 coding DNA: TGTGCCAGCAGTTCACAGGGGTCCGGGGAGCTGTTTTTT.

This clone was seen only a few times. The chain is built from TRBV3-1 (or the pseudogene TRBV3-2) and TRBJ2-3; possibly TRBD1 for D (6 bases). CDR1 LGHDT and CDR2 YNNKEL come from the germline V gene (reference sequence). The CDR3 is 12 residues long. Between the trimmed V and J ends, which lost 4 bases and 10 bases, there was a span of 12 bases. The CDR3 loop is CASSPLEGAQYF. The CDR3 DNA reads as TGTGCCAGCAGCCCCCTCGAGGGGGCGCAGTATTTT.

The chain uses TRBV13 and TRBJ2-3; TRBD1 agrees at 9 bases. The length of the CDR3 is 15 residues. Losses at the gene ends were 5 bases for V and 4 bases for J; bases not matched to a gene: 7. Per the germline V gene, CDR1 is PRHDT and CDR2 is FYEKMQ (reference sequence). The CDR3 here is CASSPGQGSADTQYF. The CDR3 DNA is TGTGCCAGCAGCCCGGGACAGGGAAGCGCAGATACGCAGTATTTT.

The V and J genes are TRBV21-1 and TRBJ1-2; TRBD1, the table's D call, lacks a check against the DNA. TRBV21-1 is listed as a pseudogene. This CDR3 comprises 14 residues. CDR3 in DNA: TGTGCCAGCAGCAAAAGACAGGGTTGTTATGGCTACACCTTC. Its translation is CASSKRQGCYGYTF.

In its sample, this clone was seen a few times. The chain joins TRBV19 to TRBJ2-2; 7 bases are a match to TRBD2. Germline CDR1 LNHDA, CDR2 SQIVND (reference sequence). V gave up 3 bases and J gave up 3 bases; unmatched junction bases: 7. The CDR3 spans 16 residues. CDR3 in amino acids: CASSMGGDGHTGELFF. DNA for the CDR3: TGTGCCAGTAGTATGGGGGGGGACGGCCACACCGGGGAGCTGTTTTTT.

This chain connects TRBV4-3 to TRBJ2-1; tentatively, D is TRBD2 (6 bases). The CDR3 has 15 residues. The V end was cut by 0 bases, the J end by 9 bases, with 15 bases between. CDR1 is LGHNA, CDR2 YSLEER, per germline. Here the CDR3 reads CASSQDGRDGAEQFF. In DNA, the CDR3 is TGCGCCAGCAGCCAAGACGGGCGGGATGGGGCTGAGCAGTTCTTC.

The chain uses TRBV4-2 and TRBJ1-1, with D tentatively TRBD1 (5 bases). The CDR3 has 15 amino acids. Per the germline V gene, CDR1 is LGHNA and CDR2 is YNFKEQ. The V and J ends lost 1 base and 5 bases respectively, with 14 bases between them. CDR3: CASSQGGRVWTEAFF. CDR3 nucleotides: TGTGCCAGCAGCCAAGGGGGCAGGGTGTGGACTGAAGCTTTCTTT.